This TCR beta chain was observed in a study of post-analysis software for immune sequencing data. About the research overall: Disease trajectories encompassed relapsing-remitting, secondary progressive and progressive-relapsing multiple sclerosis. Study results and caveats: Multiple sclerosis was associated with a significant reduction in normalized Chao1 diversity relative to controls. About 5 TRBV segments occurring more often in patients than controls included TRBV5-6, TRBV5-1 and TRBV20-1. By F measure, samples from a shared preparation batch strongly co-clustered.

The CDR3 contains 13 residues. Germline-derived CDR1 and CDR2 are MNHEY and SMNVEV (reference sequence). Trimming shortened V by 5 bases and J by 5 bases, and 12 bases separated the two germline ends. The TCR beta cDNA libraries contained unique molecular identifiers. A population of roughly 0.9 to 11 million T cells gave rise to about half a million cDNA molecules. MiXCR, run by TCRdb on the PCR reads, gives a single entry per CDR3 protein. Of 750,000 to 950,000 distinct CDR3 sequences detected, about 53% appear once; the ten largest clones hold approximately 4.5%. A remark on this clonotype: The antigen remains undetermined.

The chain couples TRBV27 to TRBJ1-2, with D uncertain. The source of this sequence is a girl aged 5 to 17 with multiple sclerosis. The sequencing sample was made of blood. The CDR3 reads CASSLGMTYGYTF. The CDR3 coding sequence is TGTGCCAGCAGTCTGGGTATGACATATGGCTACACCTTC.